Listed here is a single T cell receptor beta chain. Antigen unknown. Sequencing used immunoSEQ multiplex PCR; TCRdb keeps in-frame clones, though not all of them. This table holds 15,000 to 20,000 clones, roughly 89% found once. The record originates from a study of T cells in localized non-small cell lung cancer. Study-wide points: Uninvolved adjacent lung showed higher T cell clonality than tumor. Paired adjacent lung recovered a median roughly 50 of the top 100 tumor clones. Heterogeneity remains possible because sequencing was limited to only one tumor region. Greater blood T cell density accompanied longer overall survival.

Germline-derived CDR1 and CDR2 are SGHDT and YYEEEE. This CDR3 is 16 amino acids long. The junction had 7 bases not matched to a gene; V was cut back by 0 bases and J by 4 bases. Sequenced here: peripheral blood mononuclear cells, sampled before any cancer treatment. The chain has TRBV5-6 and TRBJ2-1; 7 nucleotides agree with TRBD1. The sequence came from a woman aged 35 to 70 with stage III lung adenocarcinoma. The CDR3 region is CASSLVPGQTYNEQFF. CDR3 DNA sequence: TGTGCCAGCAGCTTGGTCCCGGGACAGACGTACAATGAGCAGTTCTTC. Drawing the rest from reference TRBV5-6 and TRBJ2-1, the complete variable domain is DAGVTQSPTHLIKTRGQQVTLRCSPKSGHDTVSWYQQALGQGPQFIFQYYEEEERQRGNFPDRFSGHQFPNYSSELNVNALLLGDSALYLCASSLVPGQTYNEQFFGPGTRLTVL.